The 12 T cell receptor beta chains reported below all come from one sample, sequenced in a study of blood T cell repertoires in COVID-19. Profiled with immunoSEQ multiplex PCR; TCRdb holds only in-frame clones, not every one. The sample has fewer than 400,000 clones; just over 85% are singletons. The sequencing input was PBMCs or T cells enriched from blood (not recorded which). The receptor set was obtained from a man younger than 45 who had recovered from COVID-19.

The J gene is TRBJ1-1, the V gene TRBV19; the D gene is possibly TRBD1 (5 bases). CDR1 LNHDA and CDR2 SQIVND come from the germline V gene (reference sequence). The CDR3 is 14 amino acids. Trimming removed 6 bases at V and 7 bases at J, with 18 bases between. Written as DNA, the CDR3 is TGTGCCAGTAGGACTAGGCCGGGACCAAATGAAGCTTTCTTT. Its translation: CASRTRPGPNEAFF.

This clone appeared once. The chain employs TRBV19 and TRBJ1-4, with 9 bases identical to TRBD1. CDR3 length equals 14 residues. Germline trimming cut 6 bases from V and 5 bases from J; bases unmatched to any gene: 4. Germline CDR1 reads LNHDA; CDR2 reads SQIVND (reference sequence). In DNA, the CDR3 is TGTGCCAGTAGCGACAGGGGGTCAAATGAAAAACTGTTTTTT. Translation: CASSDRGSNEKLFF.

The chain's CDR3 is CASSLDRAYEQYF. CDR3 nucleotides: TGTGCCAGCAGCTTAGACAGAGCCTACGAGCAGTACTTC. The chain employs TRBV7-2 and TRBJ2-7, with unresolved D. V dropped 1 base and J dropped 2 bases, with 6 bases sitting between them. The length of the CDR3 is 13 residues. CDR1 is SGHTA and CDR2 is FQGNSA in the germline V gene.

Only a few counts were recorded for this clone. The gene calls are TRBV5-1 and TRBJ1-1; 8 bases align to TRBD1. The CDR3 spans 16 residues. The V and J ends lost 4 bases and 8 bases, in that order; junction bases with no gene match: 16. Per germline, CDR1 SGHRS and CDR2 YFSETQ. DNA for the CDR3: TGCGCCAGCAGCGGAAACAGGGGGATCTTAACGACCGAAGCTTTCTTT. It translates to CASSGNRGILTTEAFF.

This chain links TRBV7-9 with TRBJ2-7, with 7 positions matching TRBD2. The germline gives CDR1 SEHNR, CDR2 FQNEAQ (reference sequence). The ends lost 1 base at V and 2 bases at J; junction bases unmatched: 5. The CDR3 covers 15 residues. The chain's CDR3 is CASSLGPGRAYEQYF. The CDR3 nucleotides are TGTGCCAGCAGCTTAGGCCCAGGGAGGGCCTACGAGCAGTACTTC.

The chain employs TRBV7-9 and TRBJ2-7, with 8 bases that match TRBD1. Trimming removed 5 bases from V and 4 bases from J; junction bases left unmatched: 10. Germline V gene sequence: CDR1 SEHNR, CDR2 FQNEAQ (reference sequence). CDR3 length: 15 residues. The CDR3 DNA reads TGTGCCAGCAGCCAGGCGGCAGGGGGCTTTTACGAGCAGTACTTC. Encoded protein: CASSQAAGGFYEQYF.

The chain combines TRBV20-1 with TRBJ2-5; D ambiguous. Per the germline V gene, CDR1 is DFQATT and CDR2 is SNEGSKA (reference sequence). Trimming pared 3 bases from V and 5 bases from J, leaving 10 bases between. The CDR3 consists of 12 residues. The CDR3 sequence is CSASRQWETQYF. The CDR3 DNA reads TGCAGTGCTAGTCGACAATGGGAGACCCAGTACTTC.

The V and J genes are TRBV28 and TRBJ2-7, with D unresolved. V was shortened by 6 bases and J by 0 bases, with 15 bases between the two germline ends. Per germline, CDR1 MDHEN and CDR2 SYDVKM. The CDR3 has 15 residues. The CDR3 loop reads CASSDPHLGSYEQYF. DNA for the CDR3: TGTGCCAGCAGCGACCCTCACCTAGGCTCCTACGAGCAGTACTTC.

This clone was seen at least ten times. The chain combines TRBV11-2 with TRBJ2-7; 15 bases align to TRBD2. The ends lost 5 bases at V and 4 bases at J; junction bases unmatched: 9. The CDR3 consists of 17 residues. Germline V gene sequence: CDR1 SGHAT, CDR2 FQNNGV. DNA of the CDR3: TGTGCCAGCAGCCAGGGACTAGCGGGGGGACGACGGTACGAGCAGTACTTC. It codes for CASSQGLAGGRRYEQYF.

This chain joins TRBV4-1 and TRBJ2-5, with a tentative D call TRBD1 (6 bases). The germline CDR1 and CDR2 sequences are MGHRA and YSYEKL. V was trimmed by 6 bases and J by 0 bases, leaving 14 bases between them. The CDR3 totals 15 residues. This CDR3 is CASRKIGGNQETQYF. The CDR3 bases are TGCGCCAGCAGAAAGATAGGGGGAAACCAAGAGACCCAGTACTTC.

The chain is built from TRBV6-1 and TRBJ1-2; D may be TRBD1 (6 bases). V was pared by 2 bases and J by 6 bases, with 10 bases between. Per germline, CDR1 MNHNS and CDR2 SASEGT. The CDR3 is made up of 13 amino acids. CDR3 sequence: CASSEQGLDGYTF. CDR3 in DNA: TGTGCCAGCAGTGAACAGGGGTTGGATGGCTACACCTTC.

The rearrangement joins TRBV10-3 to TRBJ2-7, with 7 bases matching TRBD2. This CDR3 contains 15 residues. With V trimmed by 4 bases and J by 0 bases, 6 bases remained unmatched. The germline CDR1 and CDR2 sequences are ENHRY and SYGVKD. The CDR3 DNA is TGTGCCATCAGTGGACGACTAGCTCTCTCCTACGAGCAGTACTTC. This sequence encodes CAISGRLALSYEQYF.